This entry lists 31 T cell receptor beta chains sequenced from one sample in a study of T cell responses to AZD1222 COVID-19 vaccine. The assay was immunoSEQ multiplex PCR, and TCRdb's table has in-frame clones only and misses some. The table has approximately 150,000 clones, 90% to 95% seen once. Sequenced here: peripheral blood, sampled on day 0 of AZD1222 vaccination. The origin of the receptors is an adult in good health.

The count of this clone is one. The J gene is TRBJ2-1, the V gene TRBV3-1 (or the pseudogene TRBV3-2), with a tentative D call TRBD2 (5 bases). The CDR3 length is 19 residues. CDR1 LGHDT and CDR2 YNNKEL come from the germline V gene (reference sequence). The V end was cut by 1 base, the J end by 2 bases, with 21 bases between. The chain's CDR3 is CASSQASGSPLRAYNEQFF. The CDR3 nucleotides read TGTGCCAGCAGCCAAGCGTCAGGCAGCCCACTGAGGGCCTACAATGAGCAGTTCTTC.

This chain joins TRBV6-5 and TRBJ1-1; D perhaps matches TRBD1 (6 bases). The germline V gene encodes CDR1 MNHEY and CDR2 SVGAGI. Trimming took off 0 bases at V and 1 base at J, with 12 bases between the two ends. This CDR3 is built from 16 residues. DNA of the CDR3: TGTGCCAGCAGTTACTCGTCGACAGGAGCGAACACTGAAGCTTTCTTT. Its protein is CASSYSSTGANTEAFF.

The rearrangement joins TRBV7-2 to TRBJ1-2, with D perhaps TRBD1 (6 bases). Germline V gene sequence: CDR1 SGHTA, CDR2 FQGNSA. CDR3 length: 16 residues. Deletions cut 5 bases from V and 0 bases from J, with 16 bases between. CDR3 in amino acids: CASSIQGQLPNYGYTF. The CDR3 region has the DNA TGTGCCAGCAGCATACAAGGACAGCTTCCTAACTATGGCTACACCTTC.

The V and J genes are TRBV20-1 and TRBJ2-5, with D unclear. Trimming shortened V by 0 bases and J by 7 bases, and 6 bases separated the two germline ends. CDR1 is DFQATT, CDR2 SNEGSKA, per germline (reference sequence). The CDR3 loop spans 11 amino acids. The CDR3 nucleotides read TGCAGTGCTAGAGATCGTGGGACCCAGTACTTC. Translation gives CSARDRGTQYF.

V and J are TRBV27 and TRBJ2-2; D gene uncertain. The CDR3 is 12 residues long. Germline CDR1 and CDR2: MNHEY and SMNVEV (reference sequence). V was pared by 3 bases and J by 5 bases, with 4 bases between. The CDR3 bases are TGTGCCAGCAGTTTTGGGACCGGGGAGCTGTTTTTT. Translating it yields CASSFGTGELFF.

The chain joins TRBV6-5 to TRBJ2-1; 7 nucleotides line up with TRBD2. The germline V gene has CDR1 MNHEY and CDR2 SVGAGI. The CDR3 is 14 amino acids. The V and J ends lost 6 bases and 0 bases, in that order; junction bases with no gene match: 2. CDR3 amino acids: CASSLAASYNEQFF. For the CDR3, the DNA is TGTGCCAGCAGCCTAGCGGCCTCCTACAATGAGCAGTTCTTC.

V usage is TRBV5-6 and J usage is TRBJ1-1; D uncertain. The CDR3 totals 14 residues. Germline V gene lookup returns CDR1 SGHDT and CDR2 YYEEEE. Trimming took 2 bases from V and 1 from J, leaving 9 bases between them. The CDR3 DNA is TGTGCCAGCAGCTTTCCGCGGGGGAACACTGAAGCTTTCTTT. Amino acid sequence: CASSFPRGNTEAFF. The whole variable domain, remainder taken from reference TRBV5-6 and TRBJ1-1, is DAGVTQSPTHLIKTRGQQVTLRCSPKSGHDTVSWYQQALGQGPQFIFQYYEEEERQRGNFPDRFSGHQFPNYSSELNVNALLLGDSALYLCASSFPRGNTEAFFGQGTRLTVV.

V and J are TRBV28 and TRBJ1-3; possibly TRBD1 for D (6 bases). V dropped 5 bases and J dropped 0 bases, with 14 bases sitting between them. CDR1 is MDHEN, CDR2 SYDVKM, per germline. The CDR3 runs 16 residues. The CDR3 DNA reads TGTGCCAGCAGTGGCCCTGGGGGCCGCTCTGGAAACACCATATATTTT. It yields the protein CASSGPGGRSGNTIYF.

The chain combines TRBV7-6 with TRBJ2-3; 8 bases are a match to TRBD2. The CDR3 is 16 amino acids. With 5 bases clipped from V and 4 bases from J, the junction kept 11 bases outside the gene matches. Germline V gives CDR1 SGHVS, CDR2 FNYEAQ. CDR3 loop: CASSEQAGASPDTQYF. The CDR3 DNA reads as TGTGCCAGCAGCGAGCAAGCGGGAGCCTCGCCAGATACGCAGTATTTT.

In DNA form, the CDR3 reads TGTGCCAGCCAGGGGACTTACAATGAGCAGTTCTTC. It yields the protein CASQGTYNEQFF. The genes are TRBV6-5 and TRBJ2-1, with D perhaps given as TRBD1 or TRBD2 (6 bases each). This CDR3 contains 12 residues. Trimming shortened V by 8 bases and J by 4 bases, and 9 bases separated the two germline ends. Germline lookup yields CDR1 MNHEY and CDR2 SVGAGI.

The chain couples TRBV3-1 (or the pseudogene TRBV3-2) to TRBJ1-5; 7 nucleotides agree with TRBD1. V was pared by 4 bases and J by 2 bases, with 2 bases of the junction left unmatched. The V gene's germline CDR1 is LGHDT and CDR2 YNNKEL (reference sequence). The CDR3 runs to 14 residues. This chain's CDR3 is CASSLTGGNQPQHF. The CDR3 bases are TGTGCCAGCAGCCTTACAGGGGGCAATCAGCCCCAGCATTTT.

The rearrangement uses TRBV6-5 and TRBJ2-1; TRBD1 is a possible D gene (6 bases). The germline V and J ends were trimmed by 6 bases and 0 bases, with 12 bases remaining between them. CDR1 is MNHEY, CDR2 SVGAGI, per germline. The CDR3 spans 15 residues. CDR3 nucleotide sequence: TGTGCCAGCAGCTGGGACACCCTCTCCTACAATGAGCAGTTCTTC. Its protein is CASSWDTLSYNEQFF.

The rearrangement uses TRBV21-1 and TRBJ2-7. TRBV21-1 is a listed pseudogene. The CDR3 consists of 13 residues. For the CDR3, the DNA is TGTGCCAGCAGCAACCTACTCCAGTACGAGCAGTACTTC. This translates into CASSNLLQYEQYF.

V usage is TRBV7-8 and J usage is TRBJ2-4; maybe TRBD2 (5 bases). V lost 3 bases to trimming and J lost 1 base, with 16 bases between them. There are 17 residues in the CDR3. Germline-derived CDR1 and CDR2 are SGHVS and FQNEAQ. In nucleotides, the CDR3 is TGTGCCAGCAGCTTTTTAACTCCGGGAATGGCCAAAAACATTCAGTACTTC. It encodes CASSFLTPGMAKNIQYF.

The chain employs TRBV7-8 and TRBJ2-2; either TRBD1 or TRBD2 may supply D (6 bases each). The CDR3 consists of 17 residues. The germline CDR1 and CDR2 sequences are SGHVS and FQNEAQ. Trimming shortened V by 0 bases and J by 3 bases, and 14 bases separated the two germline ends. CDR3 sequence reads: CASSLAFVGGYTGELFF. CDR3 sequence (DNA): TGTGCCAGCAGCTTAGCGTTCGTGGGGGGCTACACCGGGGAGCTGTTTTTT.

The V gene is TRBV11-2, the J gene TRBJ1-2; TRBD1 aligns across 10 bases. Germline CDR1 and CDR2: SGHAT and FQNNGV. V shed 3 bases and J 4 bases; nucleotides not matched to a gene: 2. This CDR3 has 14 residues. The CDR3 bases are TGTGCCAGCAGCTTGGGACAGGGGAGCTATGGCTACACCTTC. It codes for CASSLGQGSYGYTF. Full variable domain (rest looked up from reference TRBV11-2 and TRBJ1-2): EAGVAQSPRYKIIEKRQSVAFWCNPISGHATLYWYQQILGQGPKLLIQFQNNGVVDDSQLPKDRFSAERLKGVDSTLKIQPAKLEDSAVYLCASSLGQGSYGYTFGSGTRLTVV.

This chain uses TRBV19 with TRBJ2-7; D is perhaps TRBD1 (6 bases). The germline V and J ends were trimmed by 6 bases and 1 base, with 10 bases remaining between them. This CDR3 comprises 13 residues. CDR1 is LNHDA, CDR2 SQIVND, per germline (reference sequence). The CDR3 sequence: CASSQGQSYEQYF. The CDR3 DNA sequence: TGTGCCAGTAGCCAAGGACAGTCCTACGAGCAGTACTTC.

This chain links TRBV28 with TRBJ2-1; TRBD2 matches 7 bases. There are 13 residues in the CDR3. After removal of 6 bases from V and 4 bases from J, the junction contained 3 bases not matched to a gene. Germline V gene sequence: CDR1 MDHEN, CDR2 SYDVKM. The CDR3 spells CASSYGRYNEQFF. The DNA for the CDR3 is TGTGCCAGCAGCTACGGGAGGTACAATGAGCAGTTCTTC.

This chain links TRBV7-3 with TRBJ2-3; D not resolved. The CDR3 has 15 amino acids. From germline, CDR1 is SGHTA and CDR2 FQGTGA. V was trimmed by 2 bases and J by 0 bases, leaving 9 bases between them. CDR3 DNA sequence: TGTGCCAGCAGCTTAGTAGGCTCTAGCACAGATACGCAGTATTTT. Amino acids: CASSLVGSSTDTQYF.

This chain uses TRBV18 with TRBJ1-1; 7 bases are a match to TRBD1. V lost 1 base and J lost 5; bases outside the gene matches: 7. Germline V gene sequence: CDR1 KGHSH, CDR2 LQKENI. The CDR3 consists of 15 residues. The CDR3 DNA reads TGTGCCAGCTCACCACAACTACAGGGGAGTACTGAAGCTTTCTTT. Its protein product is CASSPQLQGSTEAFF.

The CDR3 here is CASSREKGRGQETQYF. The CDR3 bases are TGTGCCAGCTCACGAGAAAAAGGGAGAGGGCAGGAGACCCAGTACTTC. The V and J genes are TRBV18 and TRBJ2-5; TRBD2 is a possible D gene (5 bases). Germline V gene lookup returns CDR1 KGHSH and CDR2 LQKENI. V dropped 4 bases and J dropped 5 bases, with 20 bases sitting between them. This CDR3 spans 16 amino acids.

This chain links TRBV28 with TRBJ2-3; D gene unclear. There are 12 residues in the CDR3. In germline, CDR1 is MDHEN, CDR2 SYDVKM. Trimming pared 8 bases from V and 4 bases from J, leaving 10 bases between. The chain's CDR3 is CASVSSPDTQYF. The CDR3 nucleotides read TGTGCCAGCGTCTCTAGTCCAGATACGCAGTATTTT.

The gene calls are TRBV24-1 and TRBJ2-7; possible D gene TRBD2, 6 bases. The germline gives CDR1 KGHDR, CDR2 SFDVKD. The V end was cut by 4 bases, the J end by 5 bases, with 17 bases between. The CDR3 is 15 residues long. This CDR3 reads CATSDPSGSLHEQYF. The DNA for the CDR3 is TGTGCCACCAGTGACCCCTCCGGGAGTCTCCACGAGCAGTACTTC.

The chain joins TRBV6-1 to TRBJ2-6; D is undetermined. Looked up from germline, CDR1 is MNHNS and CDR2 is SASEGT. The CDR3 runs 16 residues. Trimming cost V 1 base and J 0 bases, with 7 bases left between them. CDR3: CASSEGYISGANVLTF. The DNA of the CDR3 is TGTGCCAGCAGTGAAGGTTACATCTCTGGGGCCAACGTCCTGACTTTC.

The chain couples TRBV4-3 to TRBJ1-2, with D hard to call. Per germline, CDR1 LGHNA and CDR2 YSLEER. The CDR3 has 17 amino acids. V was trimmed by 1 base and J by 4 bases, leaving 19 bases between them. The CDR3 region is CASSQGTVGSPLYGYTF. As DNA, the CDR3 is TGCGCCAGCAGCCAAGGCACTGTAGGCAGCCCCCTCTATGGCTACACCTTC.

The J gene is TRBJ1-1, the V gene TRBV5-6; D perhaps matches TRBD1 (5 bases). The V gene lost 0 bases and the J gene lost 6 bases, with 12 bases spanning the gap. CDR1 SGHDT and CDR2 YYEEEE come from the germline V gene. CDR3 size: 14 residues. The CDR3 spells CASSLVGARPEAFF. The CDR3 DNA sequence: TGTGCCAGCAGCTTGGTAGGGGCGCGCCCTGAAGCTTTCTTT. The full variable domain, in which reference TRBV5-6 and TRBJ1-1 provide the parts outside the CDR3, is DAGVTQSPTHLIKTRGQQVTLRCSPKSGHDTVSWYQQALGQGPQFIFQYYEEEERQRGNFPDRFSGHQFPNYSSELNVNALLLGDSALYLCASSLVGARPEAFFGQGTRLTVV.

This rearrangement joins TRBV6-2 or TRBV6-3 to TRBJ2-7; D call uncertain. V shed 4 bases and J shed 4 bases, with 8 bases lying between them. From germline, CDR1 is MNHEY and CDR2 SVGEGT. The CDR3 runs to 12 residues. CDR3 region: CASSLTVYEQYF. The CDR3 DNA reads TGTGCCAGCAGTTTAACCGTATACGAGCAGTACTTC.

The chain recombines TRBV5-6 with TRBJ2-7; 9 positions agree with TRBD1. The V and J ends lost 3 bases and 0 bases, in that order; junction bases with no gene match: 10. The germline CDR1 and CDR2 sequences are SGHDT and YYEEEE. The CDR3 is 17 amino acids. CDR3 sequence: CASSYTDRGRISYEQYF. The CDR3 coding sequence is TGTGCCAGCAGCTATACGGACAGGGGTCGGATCTCCTACGAGCAGTACTTC.

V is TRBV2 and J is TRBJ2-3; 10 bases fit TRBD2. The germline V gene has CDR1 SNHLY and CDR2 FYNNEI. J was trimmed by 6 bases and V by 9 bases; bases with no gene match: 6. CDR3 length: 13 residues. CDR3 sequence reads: CAREREGRDTQYF. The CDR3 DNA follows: TGTGCCAGGGAGCGGGAGGGCCGTGATACGCAGTATTTT.

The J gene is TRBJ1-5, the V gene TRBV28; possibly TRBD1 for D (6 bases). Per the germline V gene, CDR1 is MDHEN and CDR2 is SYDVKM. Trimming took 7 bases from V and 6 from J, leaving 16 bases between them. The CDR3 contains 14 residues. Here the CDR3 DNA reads TGTGCCAGCACCATAACAGGGAAGGCTCAGCCCCAGCATTTT. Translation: CASTITGKAQPQHF. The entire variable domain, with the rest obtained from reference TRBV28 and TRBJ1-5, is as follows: DVKVTQSSRYLVKRTGEKVFLECVQDMDHENMFWYRQDPGLGLRLIYFSYDVKMKEKGDIPEGYSVSREKKERFSLILESASTNQTSMYLCASTITGKAQPQHFGDGTRLSIL.

The CDR3 DNA follows: TGTGCCAGCAGTGAATACAGGACGGAAAACTACGAGCAGTACTTC. Protein sequence: CASSEYRTENYEQYF. The chain recombines TRBV25-1 with TRBJ2-7; D call uncertain. Trimming cost V 0 bases and J 3 bases, with 12 bases left between them. Germline V gene sequence: CDR1 MGHDK, CDR2 SYGVNS. The CDR3 has 15 amino acids.